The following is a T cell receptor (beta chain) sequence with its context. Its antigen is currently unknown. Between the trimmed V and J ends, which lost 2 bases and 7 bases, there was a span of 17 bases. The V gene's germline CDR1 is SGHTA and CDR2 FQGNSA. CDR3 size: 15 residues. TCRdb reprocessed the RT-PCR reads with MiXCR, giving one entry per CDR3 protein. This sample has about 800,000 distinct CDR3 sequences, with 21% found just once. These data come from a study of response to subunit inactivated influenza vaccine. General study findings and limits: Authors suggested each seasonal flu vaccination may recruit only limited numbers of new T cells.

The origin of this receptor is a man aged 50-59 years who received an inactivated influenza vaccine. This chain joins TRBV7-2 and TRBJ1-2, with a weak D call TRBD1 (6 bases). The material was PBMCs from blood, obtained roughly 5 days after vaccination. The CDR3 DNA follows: TGTGCCAGCAGCTTAAATACAGGGAGGTTTTCTGGCTACACCTTC. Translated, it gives CASSLNTGRFSGYTF.